The source of this T cell receptor beta chain is a study of technical replicates of blood from several donors. Per the germline V gene, CDR1 is SGHAT and CDR2 is FQNNGV. This CDR3 has 16 residues. The trim removed 3 bases at V and 2 bases at J, leaving 5 bases unmatched. Some clones are missing from TCRdb's copy, which holds only in-frame ones; the method was immunoSEQ multiplex PCR. The table shows 50,000 to 70,000 clones, with about 95% occurring only once. This clone was observed a single time. This TCR came from a human donor in good health. Some clones in this sample may be carry-over from other donors' samples. V usage is TRBV11-2 and J usage is TRBJ2-7, with 12 bases fitting TRBD1. The sequenced sample consisted of PBMCs. The CDR3 reads CASSLEGQGAAYEQYF. In DNA, the CDR3 is TGTGCCAGCAGCTTGGAGGGACAGGGGGCGGCCTACGAGCAGTACTTC.